One and the same sample provided the 8 T cell receptor beta chains below, sequenced in a study of cytomegalovirus exposure and HLA in healthy donors. The PCR employed 60 Vbeta primers together with 13 Jbeta primers. TCRdb keeps only in-frame clones here, not all; method: immunoSEQ multiplex PCR. The data contain some 180,000 clones, 78% of them seen just once; the ten biggest clones take up approximately 2.9%. The sample comprised PBMCs. The receptors shown here come from a female donor in good health and CMV-seronegative.

This chain links TRBV11-2 with TRBJ2-2, with 7 bases aligning to TRBD2. CDR1 and CDR2 (germline): SGHAT, FQNNGV. The CDR3 totals 16 residues. V lost 5 bases to trimming and J lost 1 base; unmatched junction nucleotides: 7. In nucleotides, the CDR3 is TGTGCCAGCAGCGACTGGGGCGGGGGGAACACCGGGGAGCTGTTTTTT. This codes for CASSDWGGGNTGELFF.

The rearrangement links TRBV4-2 to TRBJ2-1, with 10 bases that match TRBD1. Trimming at V came to 4 bases and at J to 8 bases, leaving 14 bases not matched to a gene. Germline V gene lookup returns CDR1 LGHNA and CDR2 YNFKEQ. This CDR3 is 17 amino acids long. The CDR3 here is CASSRDRGTASLDEQFF. The CDR3, as DNA: TGTGCCAGCAGCCGGGACAGGGGAACGGCCTCTCTCGATGAGCAGTTCTTC.

This chain links TRBV28 with TRBJ1-1; no firm D call. Looked up from germline, CDR1 is MDHEN and CDR2 is SYDVKM. V was shortened by 4 bases and J by 4 bases, with 22 bases between the two germline ends. CDR3 size: 17 residues. The CDR3 DNA follows: TGTGCCAGCAGTTCCCCTGAAGGTGGAGACGTTTCCACTGAAGCTTTCTTT. Residues: CASSSPEGGDVSTEAFF.

The genes are TRBV14 and TRBJ2-2; 12 bases are a match to TRBD2. From germline, CDR1 is SGHDN and CDR2 FVKESK. The CDR3 loop spans 16 amino acids. V dropped 3 bases and J dropped 4; count of bases not matched to a gene: 3. CDR3 region: CASSHWTSGITGELFF. The CDR3 DNA is TGTGCCAGCAGCCATTGGACTAGCGGGATCACCGGGGAGCTGTTTTTT.

This chain uses TRBV15 with TRBJ1-2; 7 nucleotides line up with TRBD1. The CDR3 loop spans 15 amino acids. V lost 2 bases and J lost 3; bases outside the gene matches: 6. From germline, CDR1 is LNHNV and CDR2 YYDKDF (reference sequence). CDR3 sequence: CATSRKTGNDYGYTF. CDR3 nucleotide sequence: TGTGCCACCAGCAGAAAGACAGGGAATGACTATGGCTACACCTTC. Based on the CDR3 plus reference TRBV15 and TRBJ1-2, the full variable domain is DAMVIQNPRYQVTQFGKPVTLSCSQTLNHNVMYWYQQKSSQAPKLLFHYYDKDFNNEADTPDNFQSRRPNTSFCFLDIRSPGLGDTAMYLCATSRKTGNDYGYTFGSGTRLTVV.

V and J are TRBV2 and TRBJ2-3; TRBD2 might be the D (6 bases). V shed 3 bases and J shed 2 bases, with 18 bases lying between them. Germline V CDR1 and CDR2: SNHLY, FYNNEI. There are 17 residues in the CDR3. CDR3 sequence reads: CASSEEWRRGDTDTQYF. CDR3 DNA: TGTGCCAGCAGTGAGGAATGGCGGCGGGGTGACACAGATACGCAGTATTTT.

The chain couples TRBV27 to TRBJ2-2; 10 nucleotides agree with TRBD2. Germline values: CDR1 MNHEY, CDR2 SMNVEV (reference sequence). CDR3 length: 15 residues. Germline trimming cut 5 bases from V and 3 bases from J; bases unmatched to any gene: 3. Written as DNA, the CDR3 is TGTGCCAGCAGTATTAGCGGGAGGTACACCGGGGAGCTGTTTTTT. Protein sequence: CASSISGRYTGELFF.

This clone appeared once. The gene calls are TRBV19 and TRBJ1-2; 10 nucleotides match TRBD1. V lost 5 bases, J lost 5 bases, and 2 bases stayed unmatched. CDR3 length: 13 residues. CDR1 LNHDA and CDR2 SQIVND come from the germline V gene (reference sequence). CDR3 amino acids: CASSPDRGYGYTF. The CDR3 coding sequence is TGTGCCAGTAGTCCGGACAGGGGGTATGGCTACACCTTC.